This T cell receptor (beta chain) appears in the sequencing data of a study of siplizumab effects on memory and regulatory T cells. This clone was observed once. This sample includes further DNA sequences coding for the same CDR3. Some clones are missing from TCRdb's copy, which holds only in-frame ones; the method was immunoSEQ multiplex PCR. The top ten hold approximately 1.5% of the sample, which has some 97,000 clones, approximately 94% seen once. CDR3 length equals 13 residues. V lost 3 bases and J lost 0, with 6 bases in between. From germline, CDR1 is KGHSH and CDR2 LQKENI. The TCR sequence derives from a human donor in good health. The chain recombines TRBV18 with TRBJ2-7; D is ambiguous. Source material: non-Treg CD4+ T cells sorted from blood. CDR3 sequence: CASSPPSSYEQYF. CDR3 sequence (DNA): TGTGCCAGCTCACCGCCTAGCTCCTACGAGCAGTACTTC.